This is a list of T cell receptor beta chains from one sample in a study of persistence of HIV-infected CD4 T cells. Produced via immunoSEQ multiplex PCR; TCRdb's table is partial and in-frame only. The sample shows over 35,000 clones, 80% to 95% of them seen only once. No antigen has been identified for these receptors. The sequenced sample was CD4+ T cells sorted from PBMCs after approximately 19-hour stimulation, obtained from a patient who received antiretroviral therapy. Receptor source: an adult man with HIV who was CMV-seropositive. Both conserved end residues are part of each CDR3. D genes are given only for firm matches. Part of the rows lack a size; the others show once, few, many or a class for expanded clones.

size: -; J: TRBJ1-5; D: -; V: TRBV9; length: 12; DNA: TGTGCCAGCAGCGGCCCCAATCAGCCCCAGCATTTT; CDR3: CASSGPNQPQHF
size: -; J: TRBJ1-4; D: TRBD1; V: TRBV3-1/TRBV3-2; length: 15; DNA: TGTGCCAGCAGGCCCGACAGGGTTTCTAATGAAAAACTGTTTTTT; CDR3: CASRPDRVSNEKLFF
size: -; J: TRBJ2-3; D: -; V: TRBV5-1; length: 15; DNA: TGCGCCAGCAGCTCCCTAGGCGGCCGTACAGATACGCAGTATTTT; CDR3: CASSSLGGRTDTQYF
size: -; J: TRBJ2-1; D: -; V: TRBV6-5; length: 16; DNA: TGTGCCAGCAGTTACTCGAAGTGGCGGGGAGACAATGAGCAGTTCTTC; CDR3: CASSYSKWRGDNEQFF
size: -; J: TRBJ2-1; D: -; V: TRBV9; length: 16; DNA: TGTGCCAGCAGCGTAGCTACGGGAAGGGCCAACAATGAGCAGTTCTTC; CDR3: CASSVATGRANNEQFF
size: -; J: TRBJ2-3; D: -; V: TRBV6-5; length: 15; DNA: TGTGCCAGCAGCCGCCTAAGGAGGAGCACAGATACGCAGTATTTT; CDR3: CASSRLRRSTDTQYF
size: -; J: TRBJ2-7; D: -; V: TRBV28; length: 15; DNA: TGTGCCAGCAGTTTAACCTCGGGGTTCGCCTACGAGCAGTACTTC; CDR3: CASSLTSGFAYEQYF
size: -; J: TRBJ2-7; D: -; V: TRBV28; length: 14; DNA: TGTGCCAGCAGTTTTCAAGGGCGGACCTACGAGCAGTACTTC; CDR3: CASSFQGRTYEQYF
size: once; J: TRBJ1-5; D: -; V: TRBV7-9; length: 15; DNA: TGTGCCAGCAGCTTAGGCCACGTTAGCAATCAGCCCCAGCATTTT; CDR3: CASSLGHVSNQPQHF
size: -; J: TRBJ2-2; D: -; V: TRBV28; length: 15; DNA: TGTGCCAGCAGTTTGGGCCCGGGCAACACCGGGGAGCTGTTTTTT; CDR3: CASSLGPGNTGELFF
size: once; J: TRBJ2-4; D: -; V: TRBV9; length: 14; DNA: TGTGCCAGCAGCCAACACATCGGGGTAGATGCTCAGTACTTC; CDR3: CASSQHIGVDAQYF
size: -; J: TRBJ1-1; D: -; V: TRBV28; length: 17; DNA: TGTGCCAGCAGTTCCCTTAGGGGCAGGAGGGGCGGCACTGAAGCTTTCTTT; CDR3: CASSSLRGRRGGTEAFF
size: once; J: TRBJ2-7; D: -; V: TRBV5-5; length: 12; DNA: TGTGCCAGCAGCCAGTCAATGGGCGAGCAGTACTTC; CDR3: CASSQSMGEQYF
size: -; J: TRBJ2-5; D: TRBD2; V: TRBV15; length: 16; DNA: TGTGCCACCAGCAGCGGACTAGCGGGGGTTCAAGAGACCCAGTACTTC; CDR3: CATSSGLAGVQETQYF
size: -; J: TRBJ1-4; D: -; V: TRBV4-2; length: 15; DNA: TGTGCCAGCAGCCAAGATCAAGCAACTAATGAAAAACTGTTTTTT; CDR3: CASSQDQATNEKLFF
size: few; J: TRBJ2-1; D: -; V: TRBV6-5; length: 13; DNA: TGTGCCAGCAGTTTTAGCCGGTCATATGAGCAGTTCTTC; CDR3: CASSFSRSYEQFF
size: -; J: TRBJ2-7; D: TRBD1; V: TRBV2; length: 15; DNA: TGTGCCAGCAGTCCCTTGACAGGGGCCGAGGGGGAGCAGTACTTC; CDR3: CASSPLTGAEGEQYF
size: -; J: TRBJ1-4; D: -; V: TRBV2; length: 15; DNA: TGTGCCAGCAGTGAAGGGTACTCAACTAATGAAAAACTGTTTTTT; CDR3: CASSEGYSTNEKLFF
size: -; J: TRBJ1-2; D: -; V: TRBV4-1; length: 14; DNA: TGCGCCAGCAGCCAAGATGACCGTCTGTATGGCTACACCTTC; CDR3: CASSQDDRLYGYTF
size: -; J: TRBJ2-1; D: TRBD1; V: TRBV28; length: 19; DNA: TGTGCCAGCAGTCCCCAACACCTTAGACCGGGACAGATTTACAATGAGCAGTTCTTC; CDR3: CASSPQHLRPGQIYNEQFF
size: -; J: TRBJ2-1; D: -; V: TRBV7-3; length: 13; DNA: TGTGCCAGCAGCTTGGGCGTCGACAATGAGCAGTTCTTC; CDR3: CASSLGVDNEQFF
size: -; J: TRBJ2-7; D: TRBD2; V: TRBV3-1/TRBV3-2; length: 17; DNA: TGTGCCAGCAGCCCGAGGACTAGCGGGGGGGTCTCCTACGAGCAGTACTTC; CDR3: CASSPRTSGGVSYEQYF
size: once; J: TRBJ1-2; D: TRBD1; V: TRBV2; length: 15; DNA: TGTGCCAGCACTGGGAGACAGGGGAGATATAATGGCTACACCTTC; CDR3: CASTGRQGRYNGYTF
size: -; J: TRBJ1-2; D: -; V: TRBV10-2; length: 15; DNA: TGCGCCAGCAGTGAACCCGCTTTTGGACCCTATGGCTACACCTTC; CDR3: CASSEPAFGPYGYTF
size: -; J: TRBJ2-7; D: TRBD1; V: TRBV2; length: 13; DNA: TGTGCCAGCAGTGGGGACAGGGGGTACGAGCAGTACTTC; CDR3: CASSGDRGYEQYF
size: -; J: TRBJ1-1; D: -; V: TRBV30; length: 13; DNA: TGTGCCTGGAGTTCCCCAAAGGGAGGGTTGGCTTTCTTT; CDR3: CAWSSPKGGLAFF
size: once; J: TRBJ2-2; D: -; V: TRBV20-1; length: 16; DNA: TGCAGTGCTAGTTTATTCGGGGATCTAGGCACCGGGGAGCTGTTTTTT; CDR3: CSASLFGDLGTGELFF
size: -; J: TRBJ2-7; D: -; V: TRBV6-5; length: 15; DNA: TGTGCCAGCAGAATCAACAGGGCGAGCTCCTACGAGCAGTACTTC; CDR3: CASRINRASSYEQYF
size: -; J: TRBJ1-4; D: -; V: TRBV2; length: 15; DNA: TGTGCCAGCAGTGACTGGGGGGCAACTAATGAAAAACTGTTTTTT; CDR3: CASSDWGATNEKLFF
size: -; J: TRBJ1-2; D: TRBD1; V: TRBV27; length: 16; DNA: TGTGCCAGCAGTTTATACCCCGAACAGGGGTACTATGGCTACACCTTC; CDR3: CASSLYPEQGYYGYTF
size: -; J: TRBJ2-3; D: TRBD2; V: TRBV7-2; length: 14; DNA: TGTGCCAGCCGCCACGGGGGGGCCTTAGATACGCAGTATTTT; CDR3: CASRHGGALDTQYF
size: -; J: TRBJ1-2; D: -; V: TRBV2; length: 14; DNA: TGTGCCAGCAGTGTCGGGGGCGCAGAGGTTCTAGACACCTTC; CDR3: CASSVGGAEVLDTF
size: -; J: TRBJ2-5; D: TRBD2; V: TRBV7-8; length: 15; DNA: TGTGCCAGCAGCTTAGGACTAGCGGGGTTGGAGACCCAGTACTTC; CDR3: CASSLGLAGLETQYF